These 28 T cell receptor beta chains came from one sample sequenced in a study of regulatory T cells in long-lasting Graves disease. According to the study, TCR beta libraries were built with iRepertoire HTBI primers and CDR3-region Arm-PCR. One entry per CDR3 protein results from TCRdb running MiXCR on the multiplex PCR reads. Of about half a million distinct CDR3 sequences in the sample, approximately 12% were seen once. Time point indicated: newly diagnosed GD, antithyroid drugs for less than 3 months. Extracted RNA from PBMCs served as the source of the TCR library. Separately, the same data were catalogued under a study of T cells in Graves' hyperthyroidism and ophthalmopathy.

Sample: peripheral blood mononuclear cells (PBMCs), taken at new diagnosis, from a patient treated with antithyroid drugs. These receptors all come from a woman aged 25 to 39 with Graves disease.

With regard to this clonotype: It is likely a read error, because the conserved phenylalanine at the end of the CDR3 is missing. The V call is TRBV20-1, the J call TRBJ1-2; D is uncertain. This CDR3 is 16 amino acids long. V gave up 3 bases and J gave up 0 bases, with 17 bases separating them. Germline V gene sequence: CDR1 DFQATT, CDR2 SNEGSKA (reference sequence). The DNA of the CDR3 is TGCAGTGCTAGTAGATACACGTTGAGAACTAACTATGGCTACACCTCC. Amino acid sequence: CSASRYTLRTNYGYTS.

At least ten counts were recorded for this clonotype. This chain links TRBV3-1 with TRBJ1-5; D is unresolved. The germline V gene has CDR1 LGHDT and CDR2 YNNKEL (reference sequence). V was shortened by 0 bases and J by 7 bases, with 7 bases between the two germline ends. CDR3 length: 13 amino acids. The CDR3 loop is CASSQDLDQPQHF. The CDR3 DNA is TGTGCCAGCAGCCAAGATTTGGACCAGCCCCAGCATTTT.

This clonotype was counted only a few times. This chain joins TRBV20-1 and TRBJ2-7, with 13 bases lining up with TRBD2. Losses at the gene ends were 6 bases for V and 3 bases for J; bases not matched to a gene: 5. Germline CDR1 and CDR2: DFQATT and SNEGSKA (reference sequence). This CDR3 is 14 amino acids long. The CDR3 region is CSARLAGGRYEQYF. The CDR3, as DNA: TGCAGTGCCCGACTAGCGGGAGGCCGCTACGAGCAGTACTTC.

This clonotype was observed many times. The chain uses TRBV2 and TRBJ2-7, with a weak D call TRBD2 (7 bases). V was cut by 4 bases and J by 3 bases, with 16 bases left in between. Germline CDR1 and CDR2: SNHLY and FYNNEI. There are 15 residues in the CDR3. CDR3 coding DNA: TGTGCCAGCAGTGTCTTCGGGGGGCCGGGCTACGAGCAGTACTTC. Translating it yields CASSVFGGPGYEQYF. Variable domain in full (rest from reference TRBV2 and TRBJ2-7): EPEVTQTPSHQVTQMGQEVILRCVPISNHLYFYWYRQILGQKVEFLVSFYNNEISEKSEIFDDQFSVERPDGSNFTLKIRSTKLEDSAMYFCASSVFGGPGYEQYFGPGTRLTVT.

V gene TRBV10-1 combines with J gene TRBJ2-3; D gene uncertain. Germline loops: CDR1 WNHNN, CDR2 SYGVQD (reference sequence). This CDR3 region has 13 residues. Trimming left V 0 bases short and J 3 bases short, with 4 bases between. The CDR3 spells CASSESRTDTQYF. The CDR3, as DNA: TGCGCCAGCAGTGAGTCGAGGACAGATACGCAGTATTTT.

The rearrangement links TRBV4-3 to TRBJ2-6; D is possibly TRBD2 (5 bases). Looked up from germline, CDR1 is LGHNA and CDR2 is YSLEER. The ends were cut back, 0 bases at V and 2 bases at J, with 20 bases in the middle. The CDR3 totals 20 residues. CDR3 DNA: TGCGCCAGCAGCCAAGAAAAGTTCGCGGGTCGGGGAGCTGGGGCCAACGTCCTGACTTTC. Its protein is CASSQEKFAGRGAGANVLTF.

This clonotype has at least ten counts. The genes are TRBV6-1 and TRBJ2-7, with D perhaps TRBD2 (6 bases). CDR3 length: 16 residues. Germline V CDR1 and CDR2: MNHNS, SASEGT. The V and J ends lost 1 base and 5 bases respectively, with 18 bases between them. The CDR3 here is CASSEETGQGGHEQYF. The CDR3 DNA is TGTGCCAGCAGTGAAGAAACAGGTCAGGGAGGCCACGAGCAGTACTTC.

This clonotype showed up many times. The chain has TRBV24-1 and TRBJ1-2; 9 bases fit TRBD1. The V and J ends lost 5 bases and 6 bases, in that order; junction bases with no gene match: 12. The V gene's germline CDR1 is KGHDR and CDR2 SFDVKD. The CDR3 is made up of 16 amino acids. The CDR3 region has the DNA TGTGCCACCAGTGCCACAGGGGGCGTTGTGGGTGATGGCTACACCTTC. As protein: CATSATGGVVGDGYTF.

This clonotype is a singleton in its sample. CDR3 coding DNA: TGCAGCGTTAAGCGACAGGGAGCTAATGAAAAACTGTTTTTT. Encoded protein: CSVKRQGANEKLFF. The chain links TRBV29-1 to TRBJ1-4, with 7 bases that match TRBD1. CDR1 SQVTM and CDR2 ANQGSEA come from the germline V gene. The V segment lost 5 bases and the J segment 3 bases; nucleotides outside the gene matches: 6. The CDR3 covers 14 residues. The full variable domain, completed using reference TRBV29-1 and TRBJ1-4, is SAVISQKPSRDICQRGTSLTIQCQVDSQVTMMFWYRQQPGQSLTLIATANQGSEATYESGFVIDKFPISRPNLTFSTLTVSNMSPEDSSIYLCSVKRQGANEKLFFGSGTQLSVL.

This clonotype occurred a few times. This chain uses TRBV4-3 with TRBJ1-1; D is undetermined. The CDR3 totals 13 residues. Trimming stripped 0 bases from V and 1 base from J, with 3 bases between. Germline CDR1 LGHNA, CDR2 YSLEER. CDR3 in DNA: TGCGCCAGCAGCCAAGAGTGGAACACTGAAGCTTTCTTT. Encoded protein: CASSQEWNTEAFF.

On this clonotype: This may stem from a read error, because a much larger clone lies one nucleotide away. The chain carries TRBV6-9 and TRBJ2-6, with D hard to call. Germline CDR1 and CDR2: MNHGY and SVAAGI. The CDR3 runs to 16 residues. The CDR3 DNA is TGTGCCAACAGTTCGGTGGTGGGTCCTGGGGCCAACGTCCTGACTTTC. It encodes CANSSVVGPGANVLTF.

Worth noting for this clonotype: Possible read error: a much larger clone is one base away. V and J are TRBV10-3 and TRBJ2-1, with D perhaps being TRBD1 or TRBD2 (6 bases each). CDR3 size: 16 residues. Germline CDR1 and CDR2: ENHRY and SYGVKD. This CDR3 reads CAIRGTGGFSYNEQLF. CDR3 sequence (DNA): TGTGCCATCAGGGGCACCGGGGGCTTCTCCTACAATGAGCAGCTCTTC.

This clonotype was seen more than once but under ten times. The chain links TRBV6-1 to TRBJ1-1; D is unclear. Germline V gene sequence: CDR1 MNHNS, CDR2 SASEGT. The V gene lost 8 bases and the J gene lost 6 bases, with 13 bases spanning the gap. This CDR3 region has 12 residues. The CDR3 here is CASRREVAEAFF. CDR3 coding DNA: TGTGCCAGCCGGCGGGAGGTCGCTGAAGCTTTCTTT.

This clonotype was observed at least ten times. J is TRBJ2-4 and V is TRBV10-3; D unclear. Trimming removed 2 bases at V and 12 bases at J, with 14 bases between. The germline gives CDR1 ENHRY, CDR2 SYGVKD. This CDR3 is built from 13 residues. CDR3: CAISESGNLAQYF. In DNA form, the CDR3 reads TGTGCCATCAGTGAGAGTGGCAATCTTGCTCAGTACTTC.

This clonotype was picked up many times. V gene TRBV5-1 combines with J gene TRBJ1-4; TRBD1 aligns across 8 bases. This CDR3 comprises 15 residues. J was trimmed by 2 bases and V by 4 bases; bases with no gene match: 4. Germline lookup yields CDR1 SGHRS and CDR2 YFSETQ. In DNA form, the CDR3 reads TGCGCCAGCAGCACGACAGGGGACACTAATGAAAAACTGTTTTTT. Translated, it gives CASSTTGDTNEKLFF.

V gene TRBV6-1 combines with J gene TRBJ2-7; D remains unclear. Germline V CDR1 and CDR2: MNHNS, SASEGT. Trimming removed 7 bases at V and 0 bases at J, with 10 bases between. CDR3 size: 13 residues. CDR3 in DNA: TGTGCCAGCACCCGCTCGGACTCCTACGAGCAGTACTTC. Its translation is CASTRSDSYEQYF.

This clonotype has a handful of counts. The rearrangement links TRBV19 to TRBJ1-2; perhaps TRBD1 as D (5 bases). Per germline, CDR1 LNHDA and CDR2 SQIVND (reference sequence). This CDR3 is built from 15 residues. V lost 4 bases and J lost 4, with 16 bases in between. The chain's CDR3 is CASSNLAVGTYGYTF. As DNA, the CDR3 is TGTGCCAGTAGTAATTTAGCGGTAGGGACCTATGGCTACACCTTC.

This clonotype was seen many times. The CDR3 spells CASSLVRGATEAFF. The CDR3 nucleotides are TGTGCCAGCAGTTTGGTCCGGGGGGCGACTGAAGCTTTCTTT. This chain uses TRBV12-3 or TRBV12-4 with TRBJ1-1, with D perhaps matching TRBD1 (6 bases). Trimming removed 3 bases at V and 5 bases at J, with 13 bases between. This CDR3 is built from 14 residues.

The chain couples TRBV6-1 to TRBJ2-7, with D perhaps matching TRBD1 or TRBD2 (6 bases each). Germline V gene data show CDR1 as MNHNS and CDR2 as SASEGT. Trimming cost V 2 bases and J 4 bases, with 9 bases left between them. The CDR3 length is 13 residues. CDR3 nucleotides: TGTGCCAGCAGTGAACGGGGGCAGTACGAGCAGTACTTC. This translates into CASSERGQYEQYF.

This rearrangement joins TRBV30 to TRBJ1-6; unclear D gene. Germline lookup yields CDR1 GTSNPN and CDR2 SVGIG (reference sequence). V lost 4 bases and J lost 9, with 13 bases in between. CDR3 length equals 13 residues. CDR3 sequence: CAWTGKDSSPLHF. The DNA of the CDR3 is TGTGCCTGGACCGGGAAGGATAGTTCACCCCTCCACTTT.

At least ten counts were recorded for this clonotype. This sequence joins TRBV5-1 and TRBJ2-5; 8 nucleotides align to TRBD2. The CDR3 loop spans 15 amino acids. V shed 4 bases, J shed 5 bases, and the junction held 10 bases outside the gene matches. Germline CDR1 and CDR2: SGHRS and YFSETQ. The CDR3 protein is CASSIPRGGRETQYF. The CDR3 coding sequence is TGCGCCAGCAGCATTCCCCGGGGGGGACGCGAGACCCAGTACTTC.

The gene calls are TRBV4-2 and TRBJ1-1, with 7 bases fitting TRBD1. V trimming: 0 bases; J trimming: 7 bases; junction bases outside the gene matches: 8. There are 15 residues in the CDR3. CDR1 is LGHNA and CDR2 is YNFKEQ in the germline V gene. The CDR3 reads CASSQDQRGLGEAFF. The CDR3 DNA follows: TGTGCCAGCAGCCAAGACCAAAGGGGGCTCGGTGAAGCTTTCTTT.

This clonotype has a count of ten or more. The gene calls are TRBV7-9 and TRBJ2-3; D possibly corresponds to TRBD1 (6 bases). Trimming shortened V by 3 bases and J by 0 bases, and 13 bases separated the two germline ends. The CDR3 runs to 16 residues. Germline CDR1 reads SEHNR; CDR2 reads FQNEAQ (reference sequence). This CDR3 is CASSLGDMGSTDTQYF. For the CDR3, the DNA is TGTGCCAGCAGCTTGGGGGACATGGGGAGCACAGATACGCAGTATTTT.

This clonotype was recorded at least ten times. The chain carries TRBV28 and TRBJ1-2; tentatively, D is TRBD1 (5 bases). The germline gives CDR1 MDHEN, CDR2 SYDVKM. This CDR3 has 13 residues. V was cut by 6 bases and J by 4 bases, with 12 bases left in between. This chain's CDR3 is CASSVVGGYGYTF. CDR3 in DNA: TGTGCCAGCAGCGTAGTGGGGGGCTATGGCTACACCTTC.

The table lists this clonotype with many counts. This chain uses TRBV20-1 with TRBJ2-7; no reliable D call. Looked up from germline, CDR1 is DFQATT and CDR2 is SNEGSKA (reference sequence). The ends were cut back, 0 bases at V and 3 bases at J, with 15 bases in the middle. The CDR3 runs to 15 residues. The CDR3 loop is CSAREPSGGIYEQYF. For the CDR3, the DNA is TGCAGTGCTAGAGAACCCTCGGGCGGCATCTACGAGCAGTACTTC.

This clonotype was recorded many times. The chain recombines TRBV28 with TRBJ2-5, with TRBD1 as a possible D gene (5 bases). The V gene's germline CDR1 is MDHEN and CDR2 SYDVKM. V was clipped by 6 bases and J by 1 base, with 9 bases between them. The CDR3 covers 13 residues. CDR3 in amino acids: CASSLGVQETQYF. The CDR3 region has the DNA TGTGCCAGCAGCTTAGGGGTCCAAGAGACCCAGTACTTC.

At least ten counts were recorded for this clonotype. This chain connects TRBV24-1 to TRBJ2-7; the match to TRBD1 covers 7 bases. V lost 9 bases to trimming and J lost 1 base; unmatched junction nucleotides: 5. Per germline, CDR1 KGHDR and CDR2 SFDVKD. This CDR3 spans 13 amino acids. The CDR3 region has the DNA TGTGCCACCCAACAGGGGTGGTCCTACGAGCAGTACTTC. This encodes CATQQGWSYEQYF.

This clonotype was counted many times. The chain has TRBV5-1 and TRBJ1-5, with D uncertain. The ends were cut back, 4 bases at V and 2 bases at J, with 10 bases in the middle. This CDR3 has 14 amino acids. Germline values: CDR1 SGHRS, CDR2 YFSETQ. This CDR3 reads CASSTLPGNQPQHF. For the CDR3, the DNA is TGCGCCAGCAGCACCTTACCGGGCAATCAGCCCCAGCATTTT.